The next 10 T cell receptor beta chains were all read from a single sample in a study of T cells in localized non-small cell lung cancer. Using immunoSEQ multiplex PCR, the repertoire was profiled, and TCRdb retains in-frame clones only, with some absent. The sample lists approximately 70,000 clones, 86% occurring once. The sequenced sample was peripheral blood, obtained before any cancer treatment. The receptor set was obtained from a male donor at least 60 years old with stage III squamous cell lung carcinoma.

The chain has TRBV11-2 and TRBJ1-2; no clear D. V lost 3 bases to trimming and J lost 8 bases, with 13 bases between them. This CDR3 has 13 residues. Germline lookup yields CDR1 SGHAT and CDR2 FQNNGV. The CDR3 DNA follows: TGTGCCAGCAGCTTCCTCCAGGCCCCAGGCTACACCTTC. It is translated as CASSFLQAPGYTF. Complete variable domain (other parts from reference TRBV11-2 and TRBJ1-2): EAGVAQSPRYKIIEKRQSVAFWCNPISGHATLYWYQQILGQGPKLLIQFQNNGVVDDSQLPKDRFSAERLKGVDSTLKIQPAKLEDSAVYLCASSFLQAPGYTFGSGTRLTVV.

The V and J genes are TRBV6-5 and TRBJ1-2; possibly TRBD1 for D (6 bases). The germline V gene has CDR1 MNHEY and CDR2 SVGAGI. There are 15 residues in the CDR3. Trimming stripped 0 bases from V and 7 bases from J, with 15 bases between. The CDR3 here is CASSYSRGDERGYTF. CDR3 nucleotides: TGTGCCAGCAGTTACTCGAGGGGGGACGAGCGTGGCTACACCTTC.

With regard to this clone: The same CDR3 also results from other DNA sequences found in this sample. V is TRBV7-6 and J is TRBJ2-3, with 7 bases that match TRBD1. The trim removed 0 bases at V and 1 base at J, leaving 1 base unmatched. CDR1 is SGHVS, CDR2 FNYEAQ, per germline. The CDR3 runs 15 residues. In nucleotides, the CDR3 is TGTGCCAGCAGCTTAGCGACAGGGCGCACAGATACGCAGTATTTT. Protein sequence: CASSLATGRTDTQYF. The variable domain in full, with the rest retrieved from reference TRBV7-6 and TRBJ2-3, is GAGVSQSPRYKVTKRGQDVALRCDPISGHVSLYWYRQALGQGPEFLTYFNYEAQQDKSGLPNDRFSAERPEGSISTLTIQRTEQRDSAMYRCASSLATGRTDTQYFGPGTRLTVL.

The chain couples TRBV7-3 to TRBJ2-2, with D perhaps matching TRBD1 or TRBD2 (5 bases each). Germline-derived CDR1 and CDR2 are SGHTA and FQGTGA. Trimming stripped 5 bases from V and 6 bases from J, with 34 bases between. The length of the CDR3 is 21 residues. The CDR3 region has the DNA TGTGCCAGCAGCCCGCTGGGACCGCTGGAACGGGTGGTAGTGAGATCCGGGGAGCTGTTTTTT. It specifies CASSPLGPLERVVVRSGELFF.

This clone has a single count. The rearrangement joins TRBV29-1 to TRBJ1-3, with D unclear. The length of the CDR3 is 13 residues. Trimming took 2 bases from V and 0 from J, leaving 5 bases between them. CDR1 is SQVTM and CDR2 is ANQGSEA in the germline V gene. The CDR3 is CSVEKSSGNTIYF. DNA for the CDR3: TGCAGCGTTGAAAAGAGCTCTGGAAACACCATATATTTT. The whole variable domain, filled in from reference TRBV29-1 and TRBJ1-3, reads SAVISQKPSRDICQRGTSLTIQCQVDSQVTMMFWYRQQPGQSLTLIATANQGSEATYESGFVIDKFPISRPNLTFSTLTVSNMSPEDSSIYLCSVEKSSGNTIYFGEGSWLTVV.

The genes are TRBV5-1 and TRBJ2-1; TRBD2 matches 12 bases. The germline CDR1 and CDR2 sequences are SGHRS and YFSETQ. Trimming removed 2 bases from V and 2 bases from J; junction bases left unmatched: 8. The CDR3 contains 18 residues. Written as DNA, the CDR3 is TGCGCCAGCAGCTTAAATCTAGCGGGGGGGCCTCCCTACAATGAGCAGTTCTTC. Protein sequence: CASSLNLAGGPPYNEQFF.

The V gene is TRBV7-9, the J gene TRBJ1-2; no reliable D call. The CDR3 contains 13 residues. The ends were cut back, 5 bases at V and 8 bases at J, with 15 bases in the middle. Per the germline V gene, CDR1 is SEHNR and CDR2 is FQNEAQ (reference sequence). The CDR3 DNA sequence: TGTGCCAGCAGCCCCCGGACCCTGGAGGGCTACACCTTC. Its protein is CASSPRTLEGYTF.

V gene TRBV5-4 combines with J gene TRBJ1-6; no clear D. The CDR3 covers 15 residues. The V end was cut by 9 bases, the J end by 0 bases, with 13 bases between. Germline V gene sequence: CDR1 SGHNT, CDR2 YYREEE (reference sequence). The CDR3 sequence is CATQEYFSYNSPLHF. CDR3 nucleotide sequence: TGTGCCACCCAGGAATATTTCTCCTATAATTCACCCCTCCACTTT.

This rearrangement joins TRBV7-8 to TRBJ2-4; 10 bases map to TRBD2. V lost 1 base, J lost 3 bases, and 9 bases stayed unmatched. In germline, CDR1 is SGHVS, CDR2 FQNEAQ. The length of the CDR3 is 18 residues. CDR3 bases: TGTGCCAGCAGCTTAGGGGTAGCGGGGGGTTTGGTCAAAAACATTCAGTACTTC. This translates into CASSLGVAGGLVKNIQYF.

The rearrangement uses TRBV18 and TRBJ1-2; no clear D gene. CDR1 KGHSH and CDR2 LQKENI come from the germline V gene. The CDR3 totals 13 residues. The V gene lost 3 bases and the J gene lost 8 bases, with 13 bases spanning the gap. CDR3 coding DNA: TGTGCCAGCTCACCGCCTGGACGGTTCGGCTACACCTTC. Translation: CASSPPGRFGYTF.